This is a list of T cell receptor beta chains from one sample in a study of shared clonotypes between healthy human individuals. Repertoires were generated with immunoSEQ multiplex PCR, while TCRdb's copy carries only in-frame clones and drops some. The table lists about 1 million clones, around 75% of them singletons. Specimen: memory CD4+ T cells sorted from blood. The receptors derive from a young man in good health. Both conserved end residues are part of each CDR3. D genes are given only for firm matches. The listing skips clone size in some rows; elsewhere it reads once, few, many or a size class.

TRBV5-6	TRBJ1-5	.	.	CASSRPNQPQHF	TGTGCCAGCAGCCGCCCAAATCAGCCCCAGCATTTT
TRBV2	TRBJ2-1	.	.	CASSEARDNEQFF	TGTGCCAGCAGTGAGGCTAGAGACAATGAGCAGTTCTTC
TRBV9	TRBJ1-2	.	.	CASSVAPGSNYGYTF	TGTGCCAGCAGCGTAGCTCCAGGATCGAACTATGGCTACACCTTC
TRBV11-1	TRBJ2-7	.	.	CASSLGPSSYEQYF	TGTGCCAGCAGCTTAGGACCGAGCTCCTACGAGCAGTACTTC
TRBV5-4	TRBJ2-7	.	.	CASSQVGVGEQYF	TGTGCCAGCAGCCAAGTGGGGGTTGGGGAGCAGTACTTC
TRBV4-2	TRBJ2-6	.	.	CASSQRTASSGANVLTF	TGTGCCAGCAGCCAAAGGACTGCGAGCTCTGGGGCCAACGTCCTGACTTTC
TRBV29-1	TRBJ2-4	.	.	CSSSDKNIQYF	TGCAGCTCCTCGGACAAAAACATTCAGTACTTC
TRBV12-5	TRBJ2-5	.	TRBD2	CASGFSGGTETQYF	TGTGCTAGTGGTTTCAGCGGGGGTACCGAGACCCAGTACTTC
TRBV18	TRBJ2-3	.	.	CASSPTVDTQYF	TGTGCCAGCTCACCCACAGTAGATACGCAGTATTTT
TRBV6-5	TRBJ1-5	once	.	CASTAITNQPQHF	TGTGCCAGCACCGCTATAACTAATCAGCCCCAGCATTTT
TRBV18	TRBJ2-3	.	.	CASLASSTDTQYF	TGTGCCAGCCTAGCCTCTAGCACAGATACGCAGTATTTT
TRBV18	TRBJ1-1	.	.	CASSPLGQVHTEAFF	TGTGCCAGCTCACCCCTCGGACAAGTACACACTGAAGCTTTCTTT
TRBV18	TRBJ2-2	.	.	CASSLPTGNTGELFF	TGTGCCAGCTCACTTCCGACAGGGAACACCGGGGAGCTGTTTTTT
TRBV6-1	TRBJ1-5	.	TRBD1	CASTTGGGQPQHF	TGTGCCAGCACTACAGGGGGCGGTCAGCCCCAGCATTTT
TRBV5-1	TRBJ2-3	.	.	CASSPLGGAGWTDTQYF	TGCGCCAGCAGCCCTTTGGGGGGGGCCGGGTGGACAGATACGCAGTATTTT
TRBV18	TRBJ2-2	once	.	CASSPPPSTGELFF	TGTGCCAGCTCACCACCCCCTAGCACCGGGGAGCTGTTTTTT
TRBV12-1	TRBJ2-1	once	.	CASSVDGNEQFF	TGTGCCAGCAGCGTTGACGGCAATGAGCAGTTCTTC
TRBV11-2	TRBJ2-5	.	.	CASSPVVTETQYF	TGTGCCAGCAGTCCCGTGGTAACCGAGACCCAGTACTTC
TRBV11-3	TRBJ2-6	.	.	CASSPRSSGANVLTF	TGTGCCAGCAGCCCCAGGAGCTCTGGGGCCAACGTCCTGACTTTC
TRBV9	TRBJ2-7	.	.	CASSVVPGYEQYF	TGTGCCAGCAGCGTAGTGCCGGGCTACGAGCAGTACTTC
TRBV25-1	TRBJ2-7	.	.	CASRQIQSYSGEQYF	TGTGCCAGCCGTCAGATTCAATCCTACTCGGGAGAGCAGTACTTC
TRBV12-5	TRBJ1-1	.	.	CASGLVPPEGVAFF	TGTGCTAGTGGTTTGGTACCCCCGGAAGGAGTGGCTTTCTTT
TRBV6-5	TRBJ1-2	.	TRBD1	CASSYRDRDYGYTF	TGTGCCAGCAGTTACCGGGACAGGGACTATGGCTACACCTTC
TRBV19	TRBJ2-7	.	.	CASSFSPGPYEQYF	TGTGCCAGTAGCTTCTCACCGGGGCCCTACGAGCAGTACTTC
TRBV6-5	TRBJ2-2	many	.	CASSYFRGGELFF	TGTGCCAGCAGTTACTTCAGGGGCGGGGAGCTGTTTTTT
TRBV2	TRBJ2-7	once	.	CASARGHSYEQYF	TGTGCCAGTGCTAGGGGCCATTCCTACGAGCAGTACTTC
TRBV7-9	TRBJ2-4	.	.	CASSLGVGFWENIQYF	TGTGCCAGCAGCTTAGGGGTGGGGTTCTGGGAAAACATTCAGTACTTC
TRBV28	TRBJ1-2	.	TRBD1	CATRKGGNYGYTF	TGTGCCACCCGGAAAGGGGGCAACTATGGCTACACCTTC
TRBV7-8	TRBJ1-2	.	TRBD1	CASSSRLGTDGYTF	TGTGCCAGCAGCTCCCGGCTGGGGACAGATGGCTACACCTTC
TRBV29-1	TRBJ2-3	.	TRBD2	CSVEVGRYSGGSTDTQYF	TGCAGCGTTGAAGTGGGTCGATATAGCGGGGGTAGCACAGATACGCAGTATTTT
TRBV5-1	TRBJ2-1	.	.	CASSLGPGTYNEQFF	TGCGCCAGCAGCTTGGGTCCAGGAACCTACAATGAGCAGTTCTTC
TRBV5-6	TRBJ2-7	.	.	CASSRERSSYEQYF	TGTGCCAGCAGCAGGGAACGGAGCTCCTACGAGCAGTACTTC
TRBV11-2	TRBJ2-3	.	TRBD2	CASGPAGGRDTDTQYF	TGTGCCAGCGGTCCGGCGGGGGGGCGGGACACAGATACGCAGTATTTT
TRBV18	TRBJ1-1	.	.	CASSRDRIEAFF	TGTGCCAGCTCACGCGACAGGATTGAAGCTTTCTTT
TRBV7-9	TRBJ1-2	.	.	CASSLVYWGLDYGYTF	TGTGCCAGCAGCTTAGTGTATTGGGGATTGGACTATGGCTACACCTTC
TRBV28	TRBJ2-3	.	.	CASSLSKGGKDTQYF	TGTGCCAGCAGTTTGTCTAAGGGGGGGAAGGATACGCAGTATTTT
TRBV19	TRBJ2-1	.	TRBD2	CASSSRLAGRNEQFF	TGTGCCAGTAGTTCAAGACTAGCGGGACGGAATGAGCAGTTCTTC
TRBV5-4	TRBJ2-5	.	TRBD2	CASSRTSGSGETQYF	TGTGCCAGCAGCCGGACTAGCGGGAGTGGGGAGACCCAGTACTTC
TRBV11-2	TRBJ1-3	.	.	CASSSHSGNTIYF	TGTGCCAGCAGCTCCCACTCTGGAAACACCATATATTTT
TRBV7-9	TRBJ1-5	.	TRBD1	CASSSLLRPGQGAGQPQHF	TGTGCCAGCAGCTCGCTTCTCCGTCCCGGACAGGGGGCAGGTCAGCCCCAGCATTTT
TRBV30	TRBJ2-3	.	.	CAWSAYMTTSTDTQYF	TGTGCCTGGAGCGCCTACATGACTACTAGCACAGATACGCAGTATTTT
TRBV7-9	TRBJ2-1	.	.	CASSLTGTYNEQFF	TGTGCCAGCAGCCTAACCGGGACATACAATGAGCAGTTCTTC
TRBV5-4	TRBJ1-6	.	TRBD1	CASSSTGGVRSPLHF	TGTGCCAGCAGCTCAACAGGGGGCGTCAGGTCACCCCTCCACTTT
TRBV11-2	TRBJ1-1	.	.	CASSLTELNTEAFF	TGTGCCAGCAGCTTGACAGAACTGAACACTGAAGCTTTCTTT
TRBV11-3	TRBJ2-2	.	.	CASSLDGSSGELFF	TGTGCCAGCAGCTTAGACGGGTCCTCCGGGGAGCTGTTTTTT
TRBV9	TRBJ1-3	.	TRBD1	CASSASTGPNFGNTIYF	TGTGCCAGCAGCGCCTCGACAGGGCCCAACTTTGGAAACACCATATATTTT
TRBV14	TRBJ2-7	.	.	CASSPLLGGFEQYF	TGTGCCAGCAGCCCCCTTTTGGGGGGTTTTGAGCAGTACTTC
TRBV28	TRBJ2-7	.	.	CASRGSLEQYF	TGTGCCAGCCGGGGGTCGCTAGAGCAGTACTTC
TRBV20-1	TRBJ2-5	.	.	CSAPHVETQYF	TGCAGTGCTCCACACGTCGAGACCCAGTACTTC
TRBV30	TRBJ2-7	.	.	CAWRLSQGGWQYF	TGTGCCTGGAGGCTCTCGCAGGGCGGATGGCAGTACTTC
TRBV19	TRBJ1-5	.	TRBD1	CASGPGGNQPQHF	TGTGCCAGTGGACCAGGGGGTAATCAGCCCCAGCATTTT
TRBV9	TRBJ2-3	few	.	CASSREMNTQYF	TGTGCCAGCAGCCGGGAGATGAATACGCAGTATTTT
TRBV12-2	TRBJ1-1	.	.	CASRSQGAENTEAFF	TGTGCAAGTCGCTCCCAGGGGGCTGAGAACACTGAAGCTTTCTTT
TRBV19	TRBJ1-5	.	.	CASGRSNQPQHF	TGTGCCAGTGGCCGTAGCAATCAGCCCCAGCATTTT
TRBV6-1	TRBJ2-2	few	TRBD1	CASSEDRSNTGELFF	TGTGCCAGCAGTGAGGACAGGTCAAACACCGGGGAGCTGTTTTTT
TRBV18	TRBJ1-3	.	TRBD1	CASSPRTGDSGNTIYF	TGTGCCAGCTCACCACGGACAGGAGACTCTGGAAACACCATATATTTT